The rows below give T cell receptor beta chains drawn from one sample of a study of T cells in Graves' hyperthyroidism and ophthalmopathy. TCRdb recomputed calls from the multiplex PCR reads with MiXCR, one row per CDR3 protein. Among hundreds of thousands of distinct CDR3 sequences listed, about 14% were seen once. Sequences were obtained from blood. The receptors shown here come from a woman between 45 and 60 years old with Graves' ophthalmopathy. Both conserved end residues are trimmed from each CDR3.

TRBJ2-2	12	TRBV7-2	ATTKQRGAGELF
TRBJ1-5	12	TRBV18	ATAEGNSNQPQH
TRBJ2-1	14	TRBV11-1	ASSFPGLASYNEQF
TRBJ1-2	13	TRBV19	ASSSPRDRSYGYT
TRBJ1-4	13	TRBV29-1	SVEAPGQGGEKLF
TRBJ2-1	14	TRBV4-2	ASSPVNEEAYNEQF
TRBJ2-1	15	TRBV24-1	ATSDSGLATIYNEQF
TRBJ2-5	12	TRBV5-8	ASSLVLVEETQY
TRBJ2-7	13	TRBV11-3	ASSSAGTGGYEQY
TRBJ1-3	13	TRBV12-3/TRBV12-4	ASSLAGDPGNTIY
TRBJ2-1	13	TRBV30	AWNLLAGAYNEQF
TRBJ2-5	14	TRBV3-1	ASRPTSGRARETQY
TRBJ1-3	14	TRBV6-1	ASSDHRQSSGNTIY
TRBJ2-5	16	TRBV19	ASSTSLTLLAGEETQY
TRBJ2-1	13	TRBV10-3	AISAERVSYNEQF
TRBJ2-7	12	TRBV7-2	ASSLAPATYEQY
TRBJ2-1	9	TRBV30	AWSLRNEQF
TRBJ1-2	11	TRBV28	ASERGDLDGYT
TRBJ1-6	11	TRBV30	AWSVESNSPLH
TRBJ2-3	11	TRBV11-1	ASSLSGGRSQY